Following are 10 T cell receptor beta chains from one sample sequenced in a study of blood T cell repertoires in COVID-19. Profiled with immunoSEQ multiplex PCR; TCRdb holds only in-frame clones, not every one. The repertoire holds a few hundred thousand clones, with around 90% as singletons. Sequencing was carried out using peripheral blood. These receptors all come from a middle-aged woman who had recovered from COVID-19.

The genes are TRBV4-2 and TRBJ2-5; 13 bases match TRBD2. The CDR3 runs to 17 residues. V was pared by 1 base and J by 2 bases, with 4 bases of the junction left unmatched. The germline V gene has CDR1 LGHNA and CDR2 YNFKEQ. The CDR3: CASSQGGTSGNQETQYF. The CDR3 bases are TGTGCCAGCAGCCAAGGCGGGACTAGCGGGAATCAAGAGACCCAGTACTTC.

CDR3 sequence reads: CASSLGGPSYNEQFF. The CDR3 DNA reads as TGTGCCAGCAGCTTAGGGGGCCCATCCTACAATGAGCAGTTCTTC. V is TRBV11-3 and J is TRBJ2-1; a possible D gene is TRBD1 (5 bases). Per germline, CDR1 SGHNT and CDR2 YENEEA. This CDR3 is 15 amino acids long. V was clipped by 1 base and J by 1 base, with 8 bases between them.

The rearrangement links TRBV3-1 (or the pseudogene TRBV3-2) to TRBJ2-1, with 14 bases matching TRBD2. The V segment lost 0 bases and the J segment 7 bases; nucleotides outside the gene matches: 11. This CDR3 spans 19 amino acids. Germline V CDR1 and CDR2: LGHDT, YNNKEL (reference sequence). The CDR3 nucleotides read TGTGCCAGCAGCCAAGATCGACTAGCGGGAGGGAACCCGAGGAATGAGCAGTTCTTC. Translated: CASSQDRLAGGNPRNEQFF.

V usage is TRBV6-6 and J usage is TRBJ1-4, with 7 nucleotides matching TRBD1. Losses at the gene ends were 3 bases for V and 8 bases for J; bases not matched to a gene: 6. Looked up from germline, CDR1 is MNHNY and CDR2 is SVGAGI (reference sequence). The CDR3 runs to 14 residues. CDR3 bases: TGTGCCAGCAGTTATAGGAGGGGGCAAGAAAAACTGTTTTTT. Its translation: CASSYRRGQEKLFF.

The chain links TRBV7-6 to TRBJ2-5; possible D gene TRBD1, 6 bases. The V end lost 1 base, the J end lost 2 bases, and 23 bases lay between the germline ends. The CDR3 has 19 amino acids. Looked up from germline, CDR1 is SGHVS and CDR2 is FNYEAQ. The CDR3 loop reads CASSLVGFGAGTMQETQYF. CDR3 DNA sequence: TGTGCCAGCAGCTTAGTAGGATTCGGGGCCGGGACAATGCAAGAGACCCAGTACTTC.

The J gene is TRBJ1-1, the V gene TRBV4-1, with D possibly TRBD1 on 6 matching bases. The CDR3 contains 16 residues. The germline CDR1 and CDR2 sequences are MGHRA and YSYEKL. The V and J ends lost 3 bases and 1 base respectively, with 15 bases between them. As DNA, the CDR3 is TGCGCCAGCAGCCACCCAGGGGTTCTACAGAACACTGAAGCTTTCTTT. Its protein is CASSHPGVLQNTEAFF.

In its sample, this clone was seen a few times. The rearrangement joins TRBV24-1 to TRBJ1-4, with unresolved D. The germline gives CDR1 KGHDR, CDR2 SFDVKD. With 7 bases removed from V and 4 bases from J, the gap between germline ends came to 18 bases. This CDR3 is 16 amino acids long. This CDR3 is CATRHTKERFNEKLFF. CDR3 sequence (DNA): TGTGCCACCAGACACACGAAAGAACGATTTAATGAAAAACTGTTTTTT.

The chain is built from TRBV7-9 and TRBJ2-5; 7 nucleotides line up with TRBD1. This CDR3 contains 14 residues. Germline trimming cut 3 bases from V and 5 bases from J; bases unmatched to any gene: 6. In germline, CDR1 is SEHNR, CDR2 FQNEAQ (reference sequence). CDR3 in DNA: TGTGCCAGCAGCTTTACAGGGGCTATCGAGACCCAGTACTTC. Its protein product is CASSFTGAIETQYF.

The V gene is TRBV6-2 or TRBV6-3, the J gene TRBJ2-5; a possible D gene is TRBD2 (5 bases). The length of the CDR3 is 13 residues. Germline CDR1 is MNHEY and CDR2 is SVGEGT. V was pared by 6 bases and J by 5 bases, with 13 bases between. CDR3 in amino acids: CASSLWERETQYF. Written as DNA, the CDR3 is TGTGCCAGCAGCCTATGGGAGCGGGAGACCCAGTACTTC.

J is TRBJ2-1 and V is TRBV7-3; D is possibly TRBD1 (6 bases). The germline V and J ends were trimmed by 4 bases and 8 bases, with 15 bases remaining between them. Germline loops: CDR1 SGHTA, CDR2 FQGTGA. The length of the CDR3 is 14 residues. The CDR3 spells CASSSGPPGDEQFF. CDR3 nucleotides: TGTGCCAGCAGCTCCGGACCTCCAGGGGATGAGCAGTTCTTC.